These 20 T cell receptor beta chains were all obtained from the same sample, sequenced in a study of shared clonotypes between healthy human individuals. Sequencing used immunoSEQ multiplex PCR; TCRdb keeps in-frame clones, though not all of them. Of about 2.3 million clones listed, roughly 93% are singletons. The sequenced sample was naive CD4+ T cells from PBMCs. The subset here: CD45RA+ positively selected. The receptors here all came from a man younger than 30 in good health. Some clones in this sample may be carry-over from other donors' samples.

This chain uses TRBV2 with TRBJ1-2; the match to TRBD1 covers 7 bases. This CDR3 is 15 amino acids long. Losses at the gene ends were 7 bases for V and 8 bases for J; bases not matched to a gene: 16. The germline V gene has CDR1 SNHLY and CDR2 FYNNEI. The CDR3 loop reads CASIQREGAKDGYTF. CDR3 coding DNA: TGTGCCAGCATCCAGAGGGAGGGGGCAAAAGACGGCTACACCTTC.

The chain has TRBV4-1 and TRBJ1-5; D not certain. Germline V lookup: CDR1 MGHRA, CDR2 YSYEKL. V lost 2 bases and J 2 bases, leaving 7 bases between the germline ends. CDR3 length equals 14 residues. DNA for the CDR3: TGCGCCAGCAGCCAAATCGGAGGCAATCAGCCCCAGCATTTT. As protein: CASSQIGGNQPQHF.

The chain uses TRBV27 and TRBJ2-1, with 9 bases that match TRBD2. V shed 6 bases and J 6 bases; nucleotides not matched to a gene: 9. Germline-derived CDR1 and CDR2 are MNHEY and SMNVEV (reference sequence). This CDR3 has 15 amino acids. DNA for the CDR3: TGTGCCAGCAGCCTCGGGACTAGCTATGGCAATGAGCAGTTCTTC. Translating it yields CASSLGTSYGNEQFF.

CDR3 nucleotide sequence: TGTGCCAGTAGGCAGGGTGAGGCTCAGCCCCAGCATTTT. Translating it yields CASRQGEAQPQHF. The J gene is TRBJ1-5, the V gene TRBV19; TRBD1 is a possible D gene (5 bases). Trimming left V 6 bases short and J 6 bases short, with 12 bases between. The CDR3 is made up of 13 amino acids. Looked up from germline, CDR1 is LNHDA and CDR2 is SQIVND (reference sequence).

The CDR3 DNA is TGCAGCGTTCGGCGGAGGAACACTGAAGCTTTCTTT. It specifies CSVRRRNTEAFF. This rearrangement joins TRBV29-1 to TRBJ1-1, with D hard to call. This CDR3 is 12 amino acids long. Germline V lookup: CDR1 SQVTM, CDR2 ANQGSEA. The V and J ends lost 5 bases and 1 base respectively, with 8 bases between them.

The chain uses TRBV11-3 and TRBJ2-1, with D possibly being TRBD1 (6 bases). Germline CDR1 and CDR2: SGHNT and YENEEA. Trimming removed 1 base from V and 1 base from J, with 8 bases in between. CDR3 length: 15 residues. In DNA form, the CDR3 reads TGTGCCAGCAGCTTAGGGGGACATTCCTACAATGAGCAGTTCTTC. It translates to CASSLGGHSYNEQFF.

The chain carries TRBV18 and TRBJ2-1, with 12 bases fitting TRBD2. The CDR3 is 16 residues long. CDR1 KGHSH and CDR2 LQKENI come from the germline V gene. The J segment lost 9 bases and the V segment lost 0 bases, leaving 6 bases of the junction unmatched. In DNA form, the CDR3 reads TGTGCCAGCTCACCACCGTGGCCTAGCGGGAGGGGTGAGCAGTTCTTC. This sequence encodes CASSPPWPSGRGEQFF.

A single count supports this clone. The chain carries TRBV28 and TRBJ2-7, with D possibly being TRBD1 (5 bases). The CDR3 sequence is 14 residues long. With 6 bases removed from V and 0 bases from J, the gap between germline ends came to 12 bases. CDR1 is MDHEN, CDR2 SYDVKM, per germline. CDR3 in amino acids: CASSRPGISYEQYF. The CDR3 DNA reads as TGTGCCAGCAGCCGGCCAGGGATCTCCTACGAGCAGTACTTC.

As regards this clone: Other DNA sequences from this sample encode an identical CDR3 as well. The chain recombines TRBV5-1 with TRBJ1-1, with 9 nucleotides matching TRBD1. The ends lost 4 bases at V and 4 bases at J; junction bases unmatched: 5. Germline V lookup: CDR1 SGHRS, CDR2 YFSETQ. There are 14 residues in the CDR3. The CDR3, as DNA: TGCGCCAGCAGCCTGGGACAGGGTACCACTGAAGCTTTCTTT. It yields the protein CASSLGQGTTEAFF.

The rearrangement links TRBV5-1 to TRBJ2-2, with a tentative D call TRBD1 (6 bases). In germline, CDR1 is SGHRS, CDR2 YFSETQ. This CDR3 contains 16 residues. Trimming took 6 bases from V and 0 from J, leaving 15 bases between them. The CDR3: CASKQPGQSNTGELFF. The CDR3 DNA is TGCGCCAGCAAGCAACCCGGACAGTCGAACACCGGGGAGCTGTTTTTT.

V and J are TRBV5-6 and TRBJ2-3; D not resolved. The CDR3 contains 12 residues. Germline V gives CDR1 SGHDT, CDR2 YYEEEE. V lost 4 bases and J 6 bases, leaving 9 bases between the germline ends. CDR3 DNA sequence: TGTGCCAGCAGCCCGGACGGGGATACGCAGTATTTT. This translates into CASSPDGDTQYF.

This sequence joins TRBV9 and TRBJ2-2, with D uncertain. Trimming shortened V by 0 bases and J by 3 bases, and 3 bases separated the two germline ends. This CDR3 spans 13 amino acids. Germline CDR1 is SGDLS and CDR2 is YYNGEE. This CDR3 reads CASSVDYTGELFF. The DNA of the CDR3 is TGTGCCAGCAGCGTAGACTACACCGGGGAGCTGTTTTTT.

CDR3 DNA: TGTGCCAGCTCACCGCGTTCACAGAACACTGAAGCTTTCTTT. Amino acids: CASSPRSQNTEAFF. The V and J genes are TRBV18 and TRBJ1-1, with no clear D. Per the germline V gene, CDR1 is KGHSH and CDR2 is LQKENI. V was cut by 3 bases and J by 1 base, with 9 bases left in between. CDR3 size: 14 residues.

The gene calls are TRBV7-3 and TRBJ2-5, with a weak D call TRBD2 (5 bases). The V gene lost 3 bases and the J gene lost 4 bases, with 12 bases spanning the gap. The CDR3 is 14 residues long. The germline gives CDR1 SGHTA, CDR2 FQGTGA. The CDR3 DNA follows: TGTGCCAGCAGCTTTAGAGGGCGCGGAGAGACCCAGTACTTC. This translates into CASSFRGRGETQYF.

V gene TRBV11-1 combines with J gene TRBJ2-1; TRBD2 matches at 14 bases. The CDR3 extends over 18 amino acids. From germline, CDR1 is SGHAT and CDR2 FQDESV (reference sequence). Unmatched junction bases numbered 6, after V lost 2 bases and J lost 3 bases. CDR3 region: CASSLSGTSGSFYNEQFF. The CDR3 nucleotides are TGTGCCAGCAGCTTATCCGGGACTAGCGGGAGTTTCTACAATGAGCAGTTCTTC.

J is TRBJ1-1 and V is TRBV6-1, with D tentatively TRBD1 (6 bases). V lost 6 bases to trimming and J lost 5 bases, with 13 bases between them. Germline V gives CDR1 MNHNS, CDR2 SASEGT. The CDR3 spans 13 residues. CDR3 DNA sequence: TGTGCCAGCAGGTTGGGGGGCTCGACTGAAGCTTTCTTT. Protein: CASRLGGSTEAFF.

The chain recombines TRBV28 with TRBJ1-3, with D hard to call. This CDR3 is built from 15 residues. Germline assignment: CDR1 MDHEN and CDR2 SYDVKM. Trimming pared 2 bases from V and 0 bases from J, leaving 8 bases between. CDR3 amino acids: CASSLQARSGNTIYF. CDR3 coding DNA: TGTGCCAGCAGTTTACAGGCCCGCTCTGGAAACACCATATATTTT.

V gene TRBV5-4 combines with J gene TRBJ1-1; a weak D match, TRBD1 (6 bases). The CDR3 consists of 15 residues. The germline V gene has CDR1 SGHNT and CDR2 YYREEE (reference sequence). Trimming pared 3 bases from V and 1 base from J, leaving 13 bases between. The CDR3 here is CASSSDMTGNTEAFF. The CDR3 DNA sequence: TGTGCCAGCAGCTCCGATATGACAGGGAACACTGAAGCTTTCTTT. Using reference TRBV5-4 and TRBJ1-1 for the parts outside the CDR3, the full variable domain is ETGVTQSPTHLIKTRGQQVTLRCSSQSGHNTVSWYQQALGQGPQFIFQYYREEENGRGNFPPRFSGLQFPNYSSELNVNALELDDSALYLCASSSDMTGNTEAFFGQGTRLTVV.

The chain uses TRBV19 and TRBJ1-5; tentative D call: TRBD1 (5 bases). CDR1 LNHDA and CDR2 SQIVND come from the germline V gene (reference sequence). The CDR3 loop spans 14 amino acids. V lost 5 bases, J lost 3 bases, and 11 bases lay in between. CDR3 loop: CASSPDSYNQPQHF. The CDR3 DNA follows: TGTGCCAGTAGTCCTGACAGTTACAATCAGCCCCAGCATTTT. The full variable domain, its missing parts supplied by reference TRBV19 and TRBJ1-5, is DGGITQSPKYLFRKEGQNVTLSCEQNLNHDAMYWYRQDPGQGLRLIYYSQIVNDFQKGDIAEGYSVSREKKESFPLTVTSAQKNPTAFYLCASSPDSYNQPQHFGDGTRLSIL.

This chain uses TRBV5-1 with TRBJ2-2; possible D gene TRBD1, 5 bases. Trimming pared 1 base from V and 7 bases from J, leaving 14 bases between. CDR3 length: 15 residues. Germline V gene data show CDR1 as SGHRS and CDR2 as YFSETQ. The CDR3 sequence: CASSLFAGLGGELFF. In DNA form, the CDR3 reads TGCGCCAGCAGCTTGTTCGCAGGGTTAGGCGGGGAGCTGTTTTTT.